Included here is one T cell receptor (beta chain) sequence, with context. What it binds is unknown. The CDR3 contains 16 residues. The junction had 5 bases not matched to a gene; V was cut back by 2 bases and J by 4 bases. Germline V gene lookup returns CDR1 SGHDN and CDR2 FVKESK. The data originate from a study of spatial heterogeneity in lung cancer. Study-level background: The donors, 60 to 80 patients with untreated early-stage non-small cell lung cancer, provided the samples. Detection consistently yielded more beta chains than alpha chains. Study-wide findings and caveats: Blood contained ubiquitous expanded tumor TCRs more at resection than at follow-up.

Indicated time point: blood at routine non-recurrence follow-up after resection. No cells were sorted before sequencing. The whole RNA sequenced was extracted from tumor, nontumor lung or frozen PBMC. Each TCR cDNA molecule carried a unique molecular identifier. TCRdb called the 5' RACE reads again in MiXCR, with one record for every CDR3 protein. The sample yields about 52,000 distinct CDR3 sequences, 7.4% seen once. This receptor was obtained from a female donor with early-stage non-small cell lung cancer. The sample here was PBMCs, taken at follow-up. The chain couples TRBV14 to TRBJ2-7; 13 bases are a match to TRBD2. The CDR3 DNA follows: TGTGCCAGCAGCCAACAGGGACTAGCGGGGATGTACGAGCAGTACTTC. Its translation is CASSQQGLAGMYEQYF. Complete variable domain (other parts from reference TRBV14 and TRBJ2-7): EAGVTQFPSHSVIEKGQTVTLRCDPISGHDNLYWYRRVMGKEIKFLLHFVKESKQDESGMPNNRFLAERTGGTYSTLKVQPAELEDSGVYFCASSQQGLAGMYEQYFGPGTRLTVT.